Sequencing of this T cell receptor (beta chain) was carried out in a study of blood T cell repertoires in COVID-19. In the study's own analysis: Reference gene primer amplification yielded estimated nucleated cell counts. TCRdb's copy holds only in-frame clones and misses some; the assay was immunoSEQ multiplex PCR. Clonal size and the V and J genes are those of that table, whereas D and trimming came from the DNA. The sample has 42,000 or so clones, about four fifths seen once. From germline, CDR1 is SQVTM and CDR2 ANQGSEA. The germline V and J ends were trimmed by 4 bases and 4 bases, with 10 bases remaining between them. This CDR3 is 12 amino acids long.

The TCR was taken from a middle-aged man with active or convalescent COVID-19. The sample taken for sequencing was peripheral blood. The chain is built from TRBV29-1 and TRBJ1-1; no clear D gene. The CDR3: CSVAVGSTEAFF. Here the CDR3 DNA reads TGCAGCGTTGCCGTAGGGAGCACTGAAGCTTTCTTT.